The TCR beta chain under discussion was sequenced for a study of CD8 T cells in Susac syndrome. Per germline, CDR1 SGHTA and CDR2 FQGTGA. This CDR3 spans 12 amino acids. With 4 bases removed from V and 10 bases from J, the gap between germline ends came to 10 bases. CD8+ and CD4+ T cells from blood underwent TCR beta sequencing, which was carried out in a high-throughput format. RNA amounts of about 0.5 to 1 ug underwent reverse transcription with random hexamers. TCRdb re-called the immunoSEQ multiplex PCR reads with MiXCR, one entry per CDR3 protein. The data contain 160,000 or so distinct CDR3 sequences, around 95% of them singletons.

The source is a human donor with multiple sclerosis. The sample was CD8+ T cells from PBMCs. The chain joins TRBV7-3 to TRBJ2-2, with TRBD2 as a possible D gene (6 bases). The CDR3: CASSWTNSELFF. In DNA form, the CDR3 reads TGTGCCAGCAGCTGGACTAATTCGGAGCTGTTTTTT.